This T cell receptor beta chain was sequenced in a study of radiation and T cells in renal cell carcinoma. General study findings and limits: Without pretreatment biopsies, baseline tumor clonotype presence was undetermined.

Time point reported: blood 4 weeks post-SBRT, at nephrectomy. Treatment defined: 15 Gy SBRT to primary tumor, nephrectomy 4 weeks later. Nephrectomy followed 15 Gy stereotactic body radiation by 4 weeks. Blood was sampled at baseline, 2 weeks and 4 weeks after SBRT. The patient's renal cell carcinoma had clear cell pathology. Sequenced by immunoSEQ multiplex PCR; TCRdb stores in-frame clones only, minus some. The sample contains about 86,000 clones, around four fifths of which appear only once. V gave up 3 bases and J gave up 2 bases, with 12 bases separating them. Germline V gene sequence: CDR1 SGHVS, CDR2 FNYEAQ. CDR3 size: 15 residues. Of note for this clone: Its target is not known.

The specimen comprised blood, sampled from a patient whose treatment included radiotherapy and nephrectomy. The V call is TRBV7-6, the J call TRBJ2-3; D ambiguous. This receptor was taken from a man aged 50-60 years with renal cell carcinoma. The CDR3 spells CASSFNMENTDTQYF. The CDR3 region has the DNA TGTGCCAGCAGCTTTAACATGGAGAACACAGATACGCAGTATTTT.